The 10 T cell receptor beta chains below were found in one sample sequenced in a study of blood T cells in healthy people across ages. A second PCR of roughly 6 to 12 cycles used a sample-barcoded 5' primer and a J-beta primer mix. TCRdb passed the 5' RACE reads through MiXCR, listing each CDR3 protein once. The data show around 1,700,000 distinct CDR3 sequences, approximately 30% seen once. The sample comprised blood. The receptors were sampled from a woman aged 25 to 45 in good health.

The chain uses TRBV20-1 and TRBJ2-4; 8 positions agree with TRBD1. V shed 2 bases and J 2 bases; nucleotides not matched to a gene: 8. The CDR3 totals 16 residues. Germline values: CDR1 DFQATT, CDR2 SNEGSKA (reference sequence). The CDR3 nucleotides read TGCAGTGCTAGATTTACAGGGGGGATAACCAAAAACATTCAGTACTTC. Translating it yields CSARFTGGITKNIQYF.

This clonotype was detected only a few times. The CDR3 bases are TGTGCCAGCAGTGAAGCTCCCTACACAGATACGCAGTATTTT. Translation gives CASSEAPYTDTQYF. The chain couples TRBV2 to TRBJ2-3; the D is unclear. Germline values: CDR1 SNHLY, CDR2 FYNNEI. The germline V and J ends were trimmed by 0 bases and 2 bases, with 6 bases remaining between them. CDR3 length: 14 residues.

V usage is TRBV10-3 and J usage is TRBJ1-1; D is unclear. The CDR3 covers 13 residues. Germline V gene data show CDR1 as ENHRY and CDR2 as SYGVKD. Trimming removed 9 bases from V and 0 bases from J, with 11 bases in between. DNA of the CDR3: TGTGCCATTGCGACCGGGATGAACACTGAAGCTTTCTTT. It encodes CAIATGMNTEAFF.

The rearrangement links TRBV9 to TRBJ2-1; 10 bases fit TRBD2. The J call may be in error: the DNA end matches TRBJ2-7 better. CDR1 and CDR2 from the germline V gene are SGDLS and YYNGEE. This CDR3 has 16 amino acids. The chain's CDR3 is CASSTSGVSSYNEQYF. The CDR3 DNA sequence: TGTGCCAGCAGTACTAGCGGGGTCAGCTCCTACAATGAGCAGTACTTC.

This clonotype was counted between two and nine times. This chain connects TRBV9 to TRBJ1-4; 7 bases align to TRBD1. The CDR3 consists of 16 residues. Germline V lookup: CDR1 SGDLS, CDR2 YYNGEE. The J segment lost 0 bases and the V segment lost 4 bases, leaving 6 bases of the junction unmatched. This chain's CDR3 is CASSRGQLATNEKLFF. Here the CDR3 DNA reads TGTGCCAGCAGCCGGGGACAGTTGGCAACTAATGAAAAACTGTTTTTT.

DNA of the CDR3: TGTGCTAGTGGTTTGGTATCGGGGGGGTTCTTCAATGAGCAGTACTTC. Protein sequence: CASGLVSGGFFNEQYF. The chain combines TRBV12-5 with TRBJ2-7; 8 bases agree with TRBD2. This CDR3 has 16 residues. Trimming at V came to 0 bases and at J to 7 bases, leaving 11 bases not matched to a gene. Looked up from germline, CDR1 is LGHNT and CDR2 is FRNRAP.

This clonotype was counted between two and nine times. The J gene is TRBJ2-3, the V gene TRBV25-1, with a possible D match to TRBD2 (5 bases). V lost 3 bases and J 12 bases, leaving 13 bases between the germline ends. The CDR3 has 12 amino acids. CDR1 and CDR2 from the germline V gene are MGHDK and SYGVNS. The CDR3 DNA is TGTGCCAGCAGTGAGGGGAGCCTCCCCCAGTATTTT. Translation gives CASSEGSLPQYF.

Details on this clonotype: This clone may be a read error of a much larger clone one base away. The genes are TRBV21-1 and TRBJ2-7; the table gives TRBD2 as D, unverified against the DNA. TRBV21-1 is shown as a pseudogene. There are 13 residues in the CDR3. CDR3 loop: CASRDFPTYEQYF. CDR3 coding DNA: TGTGCCAGCAGGGACTTTCCTACCTACGAGCAGTACTTC.

There are a few counts of this clonotype. At one end, the junction sequence differs from germline, possibly due to a read error. The chain links TRBV12-3 or TRBV12-4 to TRBJ2-2, with a possible D match to TRBD1 (6 bases). CDR3 length: 13 amino acids. CDR3 residues: CASANRDTVELFF. The CDR3, as DNA: TGTGCCAGTGCCAATCGGGACACCGTGGAGCTGTTTTTT.

The gene calls are TRBV3-1 and TRBJ2-1, with D unresolved. Germline V lookup: CDR1 LGHDT, CDR2 YNNKEL (reference sequence). The CDR3 spans 14 residues. V was clipped by 0 bases and J by 9 bases, with 12 bases between them. The CDR3 coding sequence is TGTGCCAGCAGCCAAGAATTTGCTTTGGGTGAGCAGTTCTTC. Amino acid sequence: CASSQEFALGEQFF.